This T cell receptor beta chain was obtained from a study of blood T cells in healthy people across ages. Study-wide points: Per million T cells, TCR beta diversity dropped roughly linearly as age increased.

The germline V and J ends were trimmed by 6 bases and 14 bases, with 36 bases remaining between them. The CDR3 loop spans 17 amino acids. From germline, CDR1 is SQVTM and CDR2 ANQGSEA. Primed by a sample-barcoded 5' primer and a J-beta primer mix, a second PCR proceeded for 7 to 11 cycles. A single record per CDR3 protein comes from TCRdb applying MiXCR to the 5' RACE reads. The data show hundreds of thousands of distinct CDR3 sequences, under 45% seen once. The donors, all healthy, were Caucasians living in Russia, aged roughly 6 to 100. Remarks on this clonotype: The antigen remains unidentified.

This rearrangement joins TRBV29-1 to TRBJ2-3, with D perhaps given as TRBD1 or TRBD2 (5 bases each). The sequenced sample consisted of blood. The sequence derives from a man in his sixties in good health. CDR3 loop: CSVDQIRDGASQMARYF. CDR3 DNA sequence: TGCAGCGTCGACCAAATCCGGGACGGCGCATCCCAGATGGCGCGGTATTTT.